These T cell receptor beta chains were read from a single sample in a study of T cells in Graves' hyperthyroidism and ophthalmopathy. TCRdb analysed the multiplex PCR reads with MiXCR anew, one entry per CDR3 protein. The sample lists 300,000 to 400,000 distinct CDR3 sequences, 13% to 15% occurring once. Sequenced input: blood. These receptors originate from a woman in her 30s with Graves' ophthalmopathy. CDR3s include the opening cysteine and the closing phenylalanine or tryptophan.

len: 15
v_gene: TRBV10-3
CDR3aa: CAISESGVRNQPQHF

len: 10
v_gene: TRBV28
CDR3aa: CATFHGELFF

len: 14
v_gene: TRBV12-3/TRBV12-4
CDR3aa: CASSLGTERETQYF

len: 13
v_gene: TRBV30
CDR3aa: CAWSRQGNTEAFF

len: 16
v_gene: TRBV3-1
CDR3aa: CASSPGTAGSGNTIYF

len: 12
v_gene: TRBV2
CDR3aa: CASNLGGTEAFF

len: 16
v_gene: TRBV14
CDR3aa: CASSQASETDTGELFF

len: 12
v_gene: TRBV28
CDR3aa: CASSSRPYEQYF

len: 16
v_gene: TRBV7-9
CDR3aa: CASSSLGGTSGGALHF

len: 14
v_gene: TRBV12-3/TRBV12-4
CDR3aa: CASSLASFSQPQHF